These 7 T cell receptor beta chains share one sample of origin, sequenced in a study of blood T cell repertoires in COVID-19. The protocol was immunoSEQ multiplex PCR, while the TCRdb copy is restricted to in-frame clones and leaves out a portion. The sample yields under 140,000 clones, 60% to 80% seen once. Sequenced material: peripheral blood. The receptors derive from a woman over 75 with active or convalescent COVID-19.

The chain employs TRBV9 and TRBJ2-7; 8 positions agree with TRBD2. This CDR3 is 15 amino acids long. Germline trimming cut 0 bases from V and 2 bases from J; bases unmatched to any gene: 4. Germline lookup yields CDR1 SGDLS and CDR2 YYNGEE. The DNA of the CDR3 is TGTGCCAGCAGCGTAGCGAGCGGGGGAGCCTACGAGCAGTACTTC. This codes for CASSVASGGAYEQYF.

This chain links TRBV5-4 with TRBJ2-1; D possibly corresponds to TRBD1 (5 bases). V was cut by 4 bases and J by 9 bases, with 11 bases left in between. This CDR3 is built from 12 residues. CDR1 is SGHNT and CDR2 is YYREEE in the germline V gene (reference sequence). CDR3 residues: CASSARGFEQFF. The CDR3, as DNA: TGTGCCAGCAGCGCAAGGGGTTTTGAGCAGTTCTTC.

On this clone: The sample holds other DNA sequences that translate to the same CDR3. The chain is built from TRBV11-2 and TRBJ2-7; 11 bases match TRBD2. Germline CDR1 reads SGHAT; CDR2 reads FQNNGV. V dropped 5 bases and J dropped 1; count of bases not matched to a gene: 4. The CDR3 runs to 15 residues. Written as DNA, the CDR3 is TGTGCCAGCAGCCCCCGACTAGCGGGGTCCTACGAGCAGTACTTC. Translating it yields CASSPRLAGSYEQYF.

This clone was seen a few times. The chain joins TRBV4-1 to TRBJ2-7; 7 positions agree with TRBD1. J gave up 4 bases and V 1 base, and 7 bases lay outside the gene matches. Germline lookup yields CDR1 MGHRA and CDR2 YSYEKL. The CDR3 is 15 residues long. The chain's CDR3 is CASSQGIGGRYEQYF. CDR3 nucleotide sequence: TGCGCCAGCAGCCAAGGAATAGGGGGCAGGTACGAGCAGTACTTC.

This sequence joins TRBV29-1 and TRBJ1-5, with a weak D call TRBD1 (6 bases). The CDR3 length is 13 residues. CDR1 is SQVTM and CDR2 is ANQGSEA in the germline V gene. V shed 6 bases and J shed 0 bases, with 9 bases lying between them. CDR3 loop: CSVAGASNQPQHF. The CDR3 DNA follows: TGCAGCGTCGCAGGGGCTAGCAATCAGCCCCAGCATTTT.

CDR3 DNA: TGTGCCACCAGCAGAGAAAGGAGTCGGAGCTCCTACAATGAGCAGTTCTTC. Translated, it gives CATSRERSRSSYNEQFF. This chain connects TRBV15 to TRBJ2-1, with D hard to call. The germline V gene encodes CDR1 LNHNV and CDR2 YYDKDF (reference sequence). The CDR3 runs 17 residues. The V and J ends lost 0 bases and 0 bases respectively, with 12 bases between them.

This sequence joins TRBV5-1 and TRBJ1-2; 7 bases map to TRBD1. The germline gives CDR1 SGHRS, CDR2 YFSETQ. The CDR3 sequence is 13 residues long. The J segment lost 6 bases and the V segment lost 0 bases, leaving 2 bases of the junction unmatched. The CDR3 nucleotides are TGCGCCAGCAGCTTGGGAAGGGGGCATGGCTACACCTTC. The encoded protein is CASSLGRGHGYTF.